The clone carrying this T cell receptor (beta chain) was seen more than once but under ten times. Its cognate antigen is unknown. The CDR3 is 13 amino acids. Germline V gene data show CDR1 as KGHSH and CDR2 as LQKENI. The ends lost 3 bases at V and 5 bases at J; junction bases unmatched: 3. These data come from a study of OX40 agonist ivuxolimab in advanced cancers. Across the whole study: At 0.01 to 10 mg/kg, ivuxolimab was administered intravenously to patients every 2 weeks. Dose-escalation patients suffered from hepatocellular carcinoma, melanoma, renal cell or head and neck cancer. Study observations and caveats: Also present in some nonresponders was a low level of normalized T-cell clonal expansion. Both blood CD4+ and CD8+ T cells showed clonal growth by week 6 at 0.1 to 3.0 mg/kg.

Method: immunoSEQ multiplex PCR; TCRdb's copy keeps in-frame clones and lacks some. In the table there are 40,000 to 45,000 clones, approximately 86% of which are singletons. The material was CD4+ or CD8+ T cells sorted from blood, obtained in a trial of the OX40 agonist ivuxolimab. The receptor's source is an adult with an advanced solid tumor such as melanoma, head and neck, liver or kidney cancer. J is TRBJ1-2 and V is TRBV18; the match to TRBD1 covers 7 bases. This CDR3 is CASSPDRTYGYTF. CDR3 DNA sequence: TGTGCCAGCTCACCGGACAGGACGTATGGCTACACCTTC. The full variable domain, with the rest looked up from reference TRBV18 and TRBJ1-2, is NAGVMQNPRHLVRRRGQEARLRCSPMKGHSHVYWYRQLPEEGLKFMVYLQKENIIDESGMPKERFSAEFPKEGPSILRIQQVVRGDSAAYFCASSPDRTYGYTFGSGTRLTVV.